Listed here are 6 T cell receptor beta chains from one sample, sequenced in a study of OX40 agonist ivuxolimab in advanced cancers. Profiling relied on immunoSEQ multiplex PCR, and the TCRdb table lists in-frame clones only, not all of them. This table has about 27,000 clones, 80% to 90% appearing once. The sample consisted of CD4+ or CD8+ T cells sorted from blood, taken in a trial of the OX40 agonist ivuxolimab. The receptors were sampled from an adult with an advanced solid tumor such as melanoma, head and neck, liver or kidney cancer.

In DNA, the CDR3 is TGTGCCACCAGCTCCCGAACGGGACTAGCGGCCTCCTACGAGCAGTACTTC. Protein: CATSSRTGLAASYEQYF. This chain joins TRBV15 and TRBJ2-7; TRBD2 aligns across 11 bases. This CDR3 region has 17 residues. The trim removed 5 bases at V and 0 bases at J, leaving 9 bases unmatched. Germline CDR1 and CDR2: LNHNV and YYDKDF (reference sequence).

The chain combines TRBV2 with TRBJ2-1, with 14 bases fitting TRBD2. There are 16 residues in the CDR3. The J segment lost 5 bases and the V segment lost 4 bases, leaving 4 bases of the junction unmatched. Germline V gene data show CDR1 as SNHLY and CDR2 as FYNNEI. The CDR3 is CASSATSGGANNEQFF. CDR3 bases: TGTGCCAGCAGTGCGACTAGCGGGGGGGCGAACAATGAGCAGTTCTTC.

The CDR3 region has the DNA TGTGCCAGTAGCGAGGACAGGGTGGTTCCTGGGGCCAACGTCCTGACTTTC. It specifies CASSEDRVVPGANVLTF. The rearrangement links TRBV19 to TRBJ2-6; 8 bases map to TRBD1. Germline loops: CDR1 LNHDA, CDR2 SQIVND (reference sequence). V lost 6 bases, J lost 2 bases, and 9 bases stayed unmatched. This CDR3 region has 17 residues.

The chain has TRBV27 and TRBJ2-7; the D gene is possibly TRBD2 (5 bases). Germline V CDR1 and CDR2: MNHEY, SMNVEV (reference sequence). Trimming pared 5 bases from V and 3 bases from J, leaving 11 bases between. The CDR3 runs to 13 residues. The DNA of the CDR3 is TGTGCCAGCAGTGCCGACTACTACTACGAGCAGTACTTC. It codes for CASSADYYYEQYF.

This clone was detected only a few times. The junction departs from germline at one end; a sequencing error may be responsible. The chain links TRBV7-7 to TRBJ2-7; D not certain. Germline V gene lookup returns CDR1 SSHAT and CDR2 FNYEAQ (reference sequence). CDR3 size: 15 residues. The CDR3 loop is CASSLGYSTSYEQYF. Here the CDR3 DNA reads TGTGCTAGCAGCTTAGGGTACAGTACTTCCTACGAGCAGTACTTC.

This clone was observed a single time. The CDR3 is CATRTGSDNEQFF. In DNA form, the CDR3 reads TGTGCCACCCGGACAGGGTCAGACAATGAGCAGTTCTTC. This chain links TRBV5-4 with TRBJ2-1, with 8 bases matching TRBD1. Germline trimming cut 9 bases from V and 5 bases from J; bases unmatched to any gene: 7. Germline V gives CDR1 SGHNT, CDR2 YYREEE (reference sequence). There are 13 residues in the CDR3.